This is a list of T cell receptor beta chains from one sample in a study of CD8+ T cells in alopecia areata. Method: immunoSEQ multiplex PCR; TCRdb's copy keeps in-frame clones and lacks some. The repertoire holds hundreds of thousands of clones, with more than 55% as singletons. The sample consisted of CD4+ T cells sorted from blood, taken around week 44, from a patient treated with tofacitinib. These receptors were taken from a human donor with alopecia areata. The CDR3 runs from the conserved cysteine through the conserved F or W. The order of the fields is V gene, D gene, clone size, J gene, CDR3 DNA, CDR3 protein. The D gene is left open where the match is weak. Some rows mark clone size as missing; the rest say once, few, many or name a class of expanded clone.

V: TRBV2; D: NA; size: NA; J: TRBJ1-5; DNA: TGTGCCAGCACCCCCGAGGGAGTTAGCAATCAGCCCCAGCATTTT; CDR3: CASTPEGVSNQPQHF
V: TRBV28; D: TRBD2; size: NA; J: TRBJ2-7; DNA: TGTGCCAGCAGCCACGGGGGGAGTCTCTCCTACGAGCAGTACTTC; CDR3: CASSHGGSLSYEQYF
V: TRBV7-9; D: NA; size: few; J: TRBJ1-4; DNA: TGTGCCAGCAGCCCAGTCGGGCCTCGGGTAAAACTGTTTTTT; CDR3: CASSPVGPRVKLFF
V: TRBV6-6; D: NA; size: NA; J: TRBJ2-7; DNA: TGTGCCAGCCGGTTCACCCACGAGCAGTACTTC; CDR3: CASRFTHEQYF
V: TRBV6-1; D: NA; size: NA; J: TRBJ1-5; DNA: TGTGCCAGCAGTGGAGGCAGCAATCAGCCCCAGCATTTT; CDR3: CASSGGSNQPQHF
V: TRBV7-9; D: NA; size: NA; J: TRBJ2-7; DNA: TGTGCCAGCAGCTTAGCTCAGAAAGCCTACGAGCAGTACTTC; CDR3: CASSLAQKAYEQYF
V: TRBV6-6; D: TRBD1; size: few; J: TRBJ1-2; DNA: TGTGCCAGCAGTTACTCGCGGACAGGGGGCAACTATGGCTACACCTTC; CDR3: CASSYSRTGGNYGYTF
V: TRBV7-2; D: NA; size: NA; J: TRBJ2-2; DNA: TGTGCCAGCGTGGGAAGGGTCCGCACCGGGGAGCTGTTTTTT; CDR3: CASVGRVRTGELFF
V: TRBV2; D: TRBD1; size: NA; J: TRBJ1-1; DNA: TGTGCCAGCGGACTCCAGGGGGCAAACACTGAAGCTTTCTTT; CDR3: CASGLQGANTEAFF
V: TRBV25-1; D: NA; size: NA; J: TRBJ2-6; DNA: TGTGCCAGCAGTGAAGAGGGAAGGAGCGGGGCCAACGTCCTGACTTTC; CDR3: CASSEEGRSGANVLTF
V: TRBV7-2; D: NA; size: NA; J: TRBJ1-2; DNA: TGTGCCAGCAGCCCTGGACAAAGCTACACCTTC; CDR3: CASSPGQSYTF
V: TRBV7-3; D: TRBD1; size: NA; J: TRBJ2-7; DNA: TGTGCCAGCACCACGGGACAGAAAAACTACGAGCAGTACTTC; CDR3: CASTTGQKNYEQYF
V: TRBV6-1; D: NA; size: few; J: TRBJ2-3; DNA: TGTGCCAGCAGCGGACAGTTAGATACGCAGTATTTT; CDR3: CASSGQLDTQYF
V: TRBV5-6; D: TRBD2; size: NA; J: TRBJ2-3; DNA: TGTGCCAGCAGCGTGGGACTAGCGGGGGCCACGCAGTATTTT; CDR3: CASSVGLAGATQYF
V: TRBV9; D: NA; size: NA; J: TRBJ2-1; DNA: TGTGCCAGCAGCAACCCACCAGGTGAGCAGTTCTTC; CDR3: CASSNPPGEQFF
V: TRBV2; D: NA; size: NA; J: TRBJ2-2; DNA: TGTGCCAGCAGTCGCAGTACGAACACCGGGGAGCTGTTTTTT; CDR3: CASSRSTNTGELFF
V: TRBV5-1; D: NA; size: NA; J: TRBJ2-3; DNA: TGCGCCAGCAGCTTGGCCGGGTACGACACAGATACGCAGTATTTT; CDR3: CASSLAGYDTDTQYF
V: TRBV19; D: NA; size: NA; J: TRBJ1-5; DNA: TGTGCCAGTAGCCCCCGGGACCTGAGCAATCAGCCCCAGCATTTT; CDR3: CASSPRDLSNQPQHF
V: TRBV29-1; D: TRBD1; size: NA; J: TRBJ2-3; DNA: TGCAGCGTTGGAAAACAGGGGGGAACAGATACGCAGTATTTT; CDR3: CSVGKQGGTDTQYF
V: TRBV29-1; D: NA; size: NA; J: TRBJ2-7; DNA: TGCAGCGTTGCCACAAGCCCCTTTTACGAGCAGTACTTC; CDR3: CSVATSPFYEQYF
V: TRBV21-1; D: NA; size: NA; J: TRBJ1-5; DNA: TGTGCCAGCAAACAGGCCTCTAAGGGAAAGAGTAATCAGCCCCAGCATTTT; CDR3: CASKQASKGKSNQPQHF
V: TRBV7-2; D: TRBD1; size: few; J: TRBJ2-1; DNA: TGTGCCAGCAGCTCCGGACAGGGGAATAACAATGAGCAGTTCTTC; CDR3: CASSSGQGNNNEQFF
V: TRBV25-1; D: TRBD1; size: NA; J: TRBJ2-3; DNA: TGTGCCAGCAGTGAAGCACAGGGGCGGCCAGATACGCAGTATTTT; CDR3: CASSEAQGRPDTQYF
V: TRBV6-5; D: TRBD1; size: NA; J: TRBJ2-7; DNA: TGTGCCAGCAGTTACAGAGGCAGGGGGCCCTACGAGCAGTACTTC; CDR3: CASSYRGRGPYEQYF
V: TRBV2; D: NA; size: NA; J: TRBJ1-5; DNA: TGTGCCAGCAGGGGGGACAATCAGCCCCAGCATTTT; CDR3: CASRGDNQPQHF
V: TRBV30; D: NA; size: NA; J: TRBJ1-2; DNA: TGTGCCTGGAGTGCGGGGTCTGACTATGGCTACACCTTC; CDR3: CAWSAGSDYGYTF
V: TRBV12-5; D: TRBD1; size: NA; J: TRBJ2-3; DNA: TGTGCTAGTGGTTTGGTACAGGGGAGACAGTATTTT; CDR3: CASGLVQGRQYF
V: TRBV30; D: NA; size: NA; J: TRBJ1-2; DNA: TGTGCCTGGAGCAGGGACTATGGCTACACCTTC; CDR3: CAWSRDYGYTF
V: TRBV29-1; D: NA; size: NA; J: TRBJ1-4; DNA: TGCAGCGCCATACAGCCGCCTAATGAAAAACTGTTTTTT; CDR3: CSAIQPPNEKLFF
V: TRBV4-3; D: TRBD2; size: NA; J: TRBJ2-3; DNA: TGCGCCAGCAGCCGCGGGACTAGCGTTTGGACAGATACGCAGTATTTT; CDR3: CASSRGTSVWTDTQYF
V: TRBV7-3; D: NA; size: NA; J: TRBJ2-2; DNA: TGTGCCAGCAGCTTACGGCAGGGGAACACCGGGGAGCTGTTTTTT; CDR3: CASSLRQGNTGELFF
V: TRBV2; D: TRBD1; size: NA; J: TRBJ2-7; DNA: TGTGCCAGCAGCGCCGGGCAGGGGGCGCGTCGGGAGCAGTACTTC; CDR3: CASSAGQGARREQYF
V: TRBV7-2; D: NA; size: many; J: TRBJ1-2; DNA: TGTGCCAGCAGTTTAGGGTTTGGAGGCTATGGCTACACCTTC; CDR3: CASSLGFGGYGYTF
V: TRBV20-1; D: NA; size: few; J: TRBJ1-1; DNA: TGCAGATGCGACAGGCAAACTGAAGCTTTCTTT; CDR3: CRCDRQTEAFF
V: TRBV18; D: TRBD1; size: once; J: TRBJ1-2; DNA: TGTGCCAGCTCACCCAACAGGGGGCCCGACGGCTACACCTTC; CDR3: CASSPNRGPDGYTF
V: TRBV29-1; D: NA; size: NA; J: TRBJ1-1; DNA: TGCAGCGTTTATCTAAGGAACACTGAAGCTTTCTTT; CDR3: CSVYLRNTEAFF
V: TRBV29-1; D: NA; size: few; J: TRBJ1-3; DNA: TGCAGCGTGTGCTCTATGTGGGCGGACACCATATATTTT; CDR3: CSVCSMWADTIYF
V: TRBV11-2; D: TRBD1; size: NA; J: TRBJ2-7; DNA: TGTGCCAGCAGCGCAGTTGTTCGGACAGGAACTTCCTACGAGCAGTACTTC; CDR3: CASSAVVRTGTSYEQYF
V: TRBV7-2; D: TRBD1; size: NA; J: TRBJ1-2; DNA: TGTGCCAGCAGCTTCCCCCAACAGGGGGTGAGCTATGGCTACACCTTC; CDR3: CASSFPQQGVSYGYTF
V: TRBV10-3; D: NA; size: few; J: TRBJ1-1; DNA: TGTGCCATCAGACAAAATAGTAACACTGAAGCTTTCTTT; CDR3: CAIRQNSNTEAFF
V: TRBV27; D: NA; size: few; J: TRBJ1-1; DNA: TGTGCCAGCAGTTTACGGGAGAACACTGAAGCTTTCTTT; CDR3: CASSLRENTEAFF
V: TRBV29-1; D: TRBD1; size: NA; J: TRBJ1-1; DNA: TGCAGCGTTGAGGTGTTGGGGACAGAGAACACTGAAGCTTTCTTT; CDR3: CSVEVLGTENTEAFF
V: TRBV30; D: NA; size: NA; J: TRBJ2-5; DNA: TGTGCCTGGAGTTCAATGGGCGGTGAGACCCAGTACTTC; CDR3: CAWSSMGGETQYF
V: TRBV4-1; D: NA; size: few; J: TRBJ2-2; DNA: TGCGCCAGCAGCCCGAGGGGAGACTCCGGGGAGCTGTTTTTT; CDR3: CASSPRGDSGELFF
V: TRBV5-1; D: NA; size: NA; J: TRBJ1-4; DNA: TGCGCCAGCAGCTCGGGATGGGCGGATAATGAAAAACTGTTTTTT; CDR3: CASSSGWADNEKLFF
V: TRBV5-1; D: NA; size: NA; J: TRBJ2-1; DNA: TGCGCCAGCAGCTTGCGGGACGCGCTAACCAATGAGCAGTTCTTC; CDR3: CASSLRDALTNEQFF
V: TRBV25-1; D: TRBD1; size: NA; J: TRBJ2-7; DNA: TGTGCCAGCAGTGAATCTCCCGGGACAGGGTCGGTCGAGCAGTACTTC; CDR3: CASSESPGTGSVEQYF
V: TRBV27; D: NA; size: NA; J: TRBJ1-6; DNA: TGTGCCAGCAGTTTATCGGTAACCACGAGTAGTAATTCACCCCTCCACTTT; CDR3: CASSLSVTTSSNSPLHF
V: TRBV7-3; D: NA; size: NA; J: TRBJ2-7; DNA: TGTGCCAGCAGCTTAGACGTCGGTGCGTCGCAGTACTTC; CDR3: CASSLDVGASQYF
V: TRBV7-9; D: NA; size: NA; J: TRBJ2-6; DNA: TGTGCCAGCAGCCTTCGAATGGCCTTGCAGGCTGGGGCCAACGTCCTGACTTTC; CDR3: CASSLRMALQAGANVLTF
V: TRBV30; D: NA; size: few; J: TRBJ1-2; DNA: TGTGCCTGGAGGGCCGACTTAGAGGGCTACACCTTC; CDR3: CAWRADLEGYTF
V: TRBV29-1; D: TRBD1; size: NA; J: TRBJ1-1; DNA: TGCAGCGGGGACAGTTACACTGAAGCTTTCTTT; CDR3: CSGDSYTEAFF
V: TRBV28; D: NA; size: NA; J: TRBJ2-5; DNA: TGTGCCAGCAGTACTGGGGCAGAGACCCAGTACTTC; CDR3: CASSTGAETQYF
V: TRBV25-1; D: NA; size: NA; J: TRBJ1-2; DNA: TGTGCCAGCAGTGAGTCCATGGGCTACACCTTC; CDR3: CASSESMGYTF
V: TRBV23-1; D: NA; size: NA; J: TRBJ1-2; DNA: TGCGCCAGCAGTCAATCGTACAGGGTCTATGGCTACACCTTC; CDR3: CASSQSYRVYGYTF